There are a few counts of the clone carrying this T cell receptor (beta chain). Antigen unknown. The treatment: approximately nine-day PBMC culture with coronavirus spike peptide pools or control peptides (ViraFEST assay). CD4+ T cells of the unexposed donor were collected before the COVID-19 pandemic (2011-2018). Researchers reported culturing roughly 2 million PBMCs per well with roughly 10 IU/ml IL-2 and approximately 9.4 ug/ml peptide pools. Fresh IL-2 medium replaced half the culture medium on days 3 and 7. The data were taken from a study of vaccination and CD4 T cells after COVID-19. About the study: Convalescent patients gave post-COVID blood a median approximately 100 days post-diagnosis, range 35 to 161.

The CDR3 is made up of 14 amino acids. Per germline, CDR1 SEHNR and CDR2 FQNEAQ (reference sequence). V was clipped by 4 bases and J by 10 bases; unmatched bases: 9. Sequencing of the DNA from cultured CD4+ T cells was carried out with the Oncomine TCR Beta short-read assay. TCRdb independently ran MiXCR on the PCR reads; one entry per CDR3 protein. The sample shows 9,700 or so distinct CDR3 sequences, around 60% of them seen only once. The receptor comes from a human donor in good health. The V gene is TRBV7-9, the J gene TRBJ1-1; 10 bases match TRBD1. The sample was CD4+ T cells from blood, cultured in vitro. The CDR3 DNA is TGTGCCAGCAGCTCCCGGGACAGGGGTGAAGGAGCTTTCTTT. It encodes CASSSRDRGEGAFF.